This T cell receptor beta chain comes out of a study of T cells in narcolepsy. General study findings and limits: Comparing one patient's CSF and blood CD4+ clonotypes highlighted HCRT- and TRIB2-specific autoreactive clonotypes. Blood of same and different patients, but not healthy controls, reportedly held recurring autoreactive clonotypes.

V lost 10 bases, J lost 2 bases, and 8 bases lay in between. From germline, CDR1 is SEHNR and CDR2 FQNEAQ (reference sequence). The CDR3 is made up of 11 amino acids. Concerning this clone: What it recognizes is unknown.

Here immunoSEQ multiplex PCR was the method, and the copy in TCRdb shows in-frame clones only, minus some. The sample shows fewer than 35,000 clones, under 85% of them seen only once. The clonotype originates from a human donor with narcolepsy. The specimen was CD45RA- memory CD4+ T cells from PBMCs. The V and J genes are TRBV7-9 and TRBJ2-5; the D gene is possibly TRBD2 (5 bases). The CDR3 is CATRGQETQYF. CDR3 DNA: TGTGCCACCCGGGGTCAAGAGACCCAGTACTTC. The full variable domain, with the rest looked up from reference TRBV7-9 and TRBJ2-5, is DTGVSQNPRHKITKRGQNVTFRCDPISEHNRLYWYRQTLGQGPEFLTYFQNEAQLEKSRLLSDRFSAERPKGSFSTLEIQRTEQGDSAMYLCATRGQETQYFGPGTRLLVL.